This is a list of T cell receptor beta chains from one sample in a study of blood T cell repertoires in COVID-19. Using immunoSEQ multiplex PCR, the repertoire was profiled, and TCRdb retains in-frame clones only, with some absent. The table has about 130,000 clones, around nine tenths seen once. Sequences were obtained from PBMCs or T cells enriched from blood (not recorded which). The receptors stem from a woman aged 45-65 years who had recovered from COVID-19. Both conserved end residues are part of each CDR3. D genes are given only for firm matches. Not every row has a clone size; where given, it reads once, few, many or a size class.

>.|TRBD1|TRBV5-1|TRBJ1-2
CASSTGQGYGYTF
TGCGCCAGCAGCACGGGACAGGGCTATGGCTACACCTTC
>.|TRBD1|TRBV5-1|TRBJ2-1
CASSARDRGDNEQFF
TGCGCCAGCAGCGCCCGGGACAGGGGGGACAATGAGCAGTTCTTC
>.|.|TRBV29-1|TRBJ1-3
CSVSLGDLGNTIYF
TGCAGCGTGTCCCTAGGGGACTTGGGAAACACCATATATTTT
>.|.|TRBV2|TRBJ2-6
CASSPGGPGANVLTF
TGTGCCAGCAGCCCCGGGGGGCCTGGGGCCAACGTCCTGACTTTC
>.|.|TRBV5-1|TRBJ2-3
CASSLGAFLDTQYF
TGCGCCAGCAGCTTAGGGGCTTTTCTCGATACGCAGTATTTT
>.|.|TRBV27|TRBJ1-1
CASSLWAGAVEAFF
TGTGCCAGCAGTTTATGGGCAGGGGCTGTCGAAGCTTTCTTT
>.|.|TRBV4-3|TRBJ1-1
CASSRDQGGGTEAFF
TGCGCCAGCAGCCGAGATCAGGGCGGTGGCACTGAAGCTTTCTTT
>.|TRBD1|TRBV3-1/TRBV3-2|TRBJ2-1
CASSLIPLLSAGQGINEQFF
TGTGCCAGCAGCCTTATACCCCTCCTATCAGCGGGACAGGGTATAAATGAGCAGTTCTTC
>.|.|TRBV5-8|TRBJ1-5
CASSLAGEQGAQPQHF
TGTGCCAGCAGCTTGGCGGGTGAACAGGGAGCTCAGCCCCAGCATTTT
>.|.|TRBV18|TRBJ2-2
CASSPLITGDTGELFF
TGTGCCAGCTCACCACTCATCACGGGGGACACCGGGGAGCTGTTTTTT
>.|TRBD1|TRBV19|TRBJ2-7
CASSRLGQEYYEQYF
TGTGCCAGTAGCCGACTGGGACAGGAGTACTACGAGCAGTACTTC
>.|TRBD2|TRBV3-1/TRBV3-2|TRBJ2-3
CASRAGGADTQYF
TGTGCCAGCAGAGCGGGGGGAGCAGATACGCAGTATTTT
>.|TRBD1|TRBV28|TRBJ1-1
CASSGGNRGRGTEAFF
TGTGCCAGCAGTGGGGGCAACAGGGGGCGGGGCACTGAAGCTTTCTTT
>.|TRBD2|TRBV30|TRBJ2-5
CAWASGGPKTQYF
TGTGCCTGGGCTAGCGGGGGGCCGAAGACCCAGTACTTC
>.|TRBD1|TRBV4-3|TRBJ1-2
CASSQDSRDRPNYGYTF
TGCGCCAGCAGCCAAGATAGTAGGGACAGGCCAAACTATGGCTACACCTTC
>.|TRBD2|TRBV11-2|TRBJ2-3
CASRGRDPSPYF
TGTGCCAGCCGAGGGAGGGACCCTTCACCGTATTTT
>few|.|TRBV2|TRBJ2-1
CASSSKPGNEQFF
TGTGCCAGCAGTTCGAAGCCGGGCAATGAGCAGTTCTTC
>.|.|TRBV7-8|TRBJ2-5
CASSYPRGAGETQYF
TGTGCCAGCAGCTACCCCCGGGGGGCGGGTGAGACCCAGTACTTC
>.|.|TRBV14|TRBJ1-2
CASSQDPGRVDYGYTF
TGTGCCAGCAGCCAAGATCCGGGCAGGGTGGACTATGGCTACACCTTC
>.|.|TRBV4-1|TRBJ2-2
CASSHPPRNTGELFF
TGCGCCAGCAGCCATCCCCCCCGGAACACCGGGGAGCTGTTTTTT
>.|TRBD2|TRBV2|TRBJ2-5
CASRSGGNEETQYF
TGTGCCAGCCGTAGCGGGGGAAACGAAGAGACCCAGTACTTC
>.|.|TRBV5-1|TRBJ1-2
CASRPQGTYGYTF
TGCGCCAGCAGGCCGCAGGGGACCTATGGCTACACCTTC
>.|TRBD1|TRBV27|TRBJ2-3
CASSSRTGGWDTQYF
TGTGCCAGCAGTTCACGGACAGGGGGCTGGGATACGCAGTATTTT
>.|.|TRBV6-5|TRBJ2-3
CASSTAGATQYF
TGTGCCAGCAGTACGGCGGGCGCTACGCAGTATTTT
>.|.|TRBV21-1|TRBJ2-5
CASSFRTGVGETQYF
TGTGCCAGCAGCTTTCGGACAGGGGTCGGGGAGACCCAGTACTTC
>.|TRBD2|TRBV14|TRBJ2-7
CASSHLAGGNYEQYF
TGTGCCAGCAGCCACCTAGCGGGGGGAAACTACGAGCAGTACTTC
>.|TRBD1|TRBV19|TRBJ1-1
CASSTRQGRGTEAFF
TGTGCCAGTAGTACAAGACAGGGGAGGGGCACTGAAGCTTTCTTT
>once|TRBD1|TRBV27|TRBJ1-2
CASSLSQTGPYGYTF
TGTGCCAGCAGTTTATCTCAGACAGGGCCCTATGGCTACACCTTC
>.|TRBD1|TRBV7-9|TRBJ1-2
CASSLWRDRVRNYGYTF
TGTGCCAGCAGCTTATGGCGGGACAGGGTGAGAAACTATGGCTACACCTTC
>.|TRBD1|TRBV7-9|TRBJ1-6
CASSRRTGGDNSPLHF
TGTGCCAGCAGCCGAAGGACAGGGGGCGATAATTCACCCCTCCACTTT
>.|.|TRBV2|TRBJ1-6
CASWAYNSPLHF
TGTGCCAGCTGGGCGTATAATTCACCCCTCCACTTT
>once|.|TRBV19|TRBJ2-7
CASSIEQGSSYEQYF
TGTGCCAGTAGTATAGAGCAGGGGAGCTCCTACGAGCAGTACTTT
>.|TRBD1|TRBV10-3|TRBJ1-2
CAIRGAGTGNYGYTF
TGTGCCATCAGGGGAGCCGGGACAGGGAACTATGGCTACACCTTC
>.|.|TRBV5-4|TRBJ1-2
CASSLVTGDNGYTF
TGTGCCAGCAGCTTGGTTACCGGGGACAATGGCTACACCTTC
>.|TRBD1|TRBV3-1/TRBV3-2|TRBJ1-1
CASLRGTGDMNTEAFF
TGTGCCAGCCTCAGGGGGACAGGGGATATGAACACTGAAGCTTTCTTT
>.|.|TRBV30|TRBJ2-1
CAWTLITNNEQFF
TGTGCCTGGACCTTGATAACTAACAATGAGCAGTTCTTC
>.|TRBD2|TRBV3-1/TRBV3-2|TRBJ2-3
CASSQEVWRGGTDTQYF
TGTGCCAGCAGCCAAGAGGTCTGGCGGGGGGGCACAGATACGCAGTATTTT
>.|TRBD1|TRBV5-6|TRBJ1-2
CASSPGQDPVYGYTF
TGTGCCAGCAGCCCTGGACAGGATCCAGTCTATGGCTACACCTTC
>once|TRBD2|TRBV27|TRBJ2-7
CASGGGGDYEQYF
TGTGCCAGCGGGGGCGGGGGGGACTACGAGCAGTACTTC
>once|.|TRBV7-2|TRBJ1-3
CASSLTGNTIYF
TGTGCCAGCAGCTTGACTGGGAACACCATATATTTT
>few|.|TRBV7-3|TRBJ1-6
CASSLIASNNSPLHF
TGTGCCAGCAGCTTAATCGCCAGTAATAATTCACCCCTCCACTTT
>.|TRBD1|TRBV4-1|TRBJ2-3
CASSQEGRGPDTQYF
TGCGCCAGCAGCCAAGAAGGCAGGGGGCCGGATACGCAGTATTTT
>.|TRBD1|TRBV11-2|TRBJ1-2
CASSGTGWDYTF
TGTGCCAGCAGCGGGACAGGGTGGGACTACACCTTC
>.|.|TRBV29-1|TRBJ1-1
CSVGGDEAFF
TGCAGCGTTGGTGGAGATGAAGCTTTCTTT
>.|.|TRBV18|TRBJ1-1
CASSTGNTEAFF
TGTGCCAGCTCAACCGGGAACACTGAAGCTTTCTTT
>.|TRBD1|TRBV18|TRBJ1-6
CASSGDRGANNSPLHF
TGTGCCAGCTCCGGAGACAGGGGCGCCAATAATTCACCCCTCCACTTT
>.|.|TRBV19|TRBJ2-1
CASSATLSRTYNEQFF
TGTGCCAGTAGTGCCACCTTGTCCAGGACCTACAATGAGCAGTTCTTC
>once|.|TRBV7-9|TRBJ2-7
CASSPAGEQYF
TGTGCCAGCAGCCCCGCGGGGGAGCAGTACTTC